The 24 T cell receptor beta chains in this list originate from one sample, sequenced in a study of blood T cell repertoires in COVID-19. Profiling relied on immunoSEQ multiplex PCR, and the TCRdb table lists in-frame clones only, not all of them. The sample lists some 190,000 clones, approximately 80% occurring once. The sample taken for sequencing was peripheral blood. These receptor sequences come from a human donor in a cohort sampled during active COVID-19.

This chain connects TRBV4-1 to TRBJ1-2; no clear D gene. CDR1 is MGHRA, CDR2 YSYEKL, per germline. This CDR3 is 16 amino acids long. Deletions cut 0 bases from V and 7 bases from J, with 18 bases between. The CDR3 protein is CASSQDPRAPHPGYTF. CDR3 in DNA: TGCGCCAGCAGCCAAGATCCGAGGGCGCCACATCCTGGCTACACCTTC.

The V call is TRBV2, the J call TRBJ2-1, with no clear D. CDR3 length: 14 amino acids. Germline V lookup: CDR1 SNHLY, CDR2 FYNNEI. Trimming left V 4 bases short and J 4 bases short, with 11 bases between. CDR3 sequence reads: CASSGTATYNEQFF. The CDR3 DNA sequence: TGTGCCAGCAGTGGTACCGCCACTTACAATGAGCAGTTCTTC.

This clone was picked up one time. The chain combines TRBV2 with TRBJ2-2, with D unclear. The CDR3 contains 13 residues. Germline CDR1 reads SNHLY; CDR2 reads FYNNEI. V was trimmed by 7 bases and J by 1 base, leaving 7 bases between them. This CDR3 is CASTRLNTGELFF. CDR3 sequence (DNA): TGTGCCAGCACCAGGCTGAACACCGGGGAGCTGTTTTTT.

CDR3 in DNA: TGTGCCAGCAGACTTACCCGGCCCGGGCTAGCGAATTCACCCCTCCACTTT. Translating gives CASRLTRPGLANSPLHF. The V call is TRBV28, the J call TRBJ1-6; D not certain. The V gene's germline CDR1 is MDHEN and CDR2 SYDVKM. The CDR3 has 17 amino acids. V lost 6 bases to trimming and J lost 7 bases, with 22 bases between them.

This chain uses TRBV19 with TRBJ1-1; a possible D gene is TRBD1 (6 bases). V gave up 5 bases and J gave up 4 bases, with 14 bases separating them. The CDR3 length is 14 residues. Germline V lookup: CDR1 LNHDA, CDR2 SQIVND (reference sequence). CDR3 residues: CASSAYLRGTEAFF. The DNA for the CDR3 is TGTGCCAGTAGTGCCTACCTCAGGGGCACTGAAGCTTTCTTT.

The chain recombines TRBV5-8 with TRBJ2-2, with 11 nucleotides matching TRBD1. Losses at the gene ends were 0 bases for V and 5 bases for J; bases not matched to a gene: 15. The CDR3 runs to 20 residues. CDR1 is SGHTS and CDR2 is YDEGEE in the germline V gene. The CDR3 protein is CASSLVFGQGALKLTGELFF. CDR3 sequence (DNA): TGTGCCAGCAGCTTGGTCTTCGGACAGGGGGCGCTGAAATTGACCGGGGAGCTGTTTTTT.

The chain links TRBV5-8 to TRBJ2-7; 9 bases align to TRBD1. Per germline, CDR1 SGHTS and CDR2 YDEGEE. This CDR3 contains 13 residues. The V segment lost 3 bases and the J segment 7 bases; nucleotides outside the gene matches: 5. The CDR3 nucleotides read TGTGCCAGCAGCTGGGACAGGGTAAGAGAGCAGTACTTC. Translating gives CASSWDRVREQYF.

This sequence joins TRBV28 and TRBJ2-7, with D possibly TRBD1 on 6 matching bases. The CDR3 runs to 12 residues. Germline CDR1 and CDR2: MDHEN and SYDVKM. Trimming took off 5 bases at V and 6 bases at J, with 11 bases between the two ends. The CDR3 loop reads CASSTQGREQYF. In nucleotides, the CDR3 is TGTGCCAGCAGTACCCAGGGGCGCGAGCAGTACTTC.

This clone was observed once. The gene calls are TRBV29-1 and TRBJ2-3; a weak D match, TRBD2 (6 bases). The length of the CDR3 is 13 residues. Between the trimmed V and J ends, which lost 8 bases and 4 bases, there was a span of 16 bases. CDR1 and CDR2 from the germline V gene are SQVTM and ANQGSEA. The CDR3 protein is CSHGRGVADTQYF. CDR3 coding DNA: TGCAGCCATGGGCGCGGGGTAGCAGATACGCAGTATTTT.

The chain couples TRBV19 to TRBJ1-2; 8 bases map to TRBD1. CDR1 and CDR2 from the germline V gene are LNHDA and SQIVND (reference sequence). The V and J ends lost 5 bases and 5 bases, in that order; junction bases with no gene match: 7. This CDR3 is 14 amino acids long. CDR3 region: CASSSRGRGYGYTF. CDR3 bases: TGTGCCAGTAGTTCCAGGGGGCGCGGATATGGCTACACCTTC.

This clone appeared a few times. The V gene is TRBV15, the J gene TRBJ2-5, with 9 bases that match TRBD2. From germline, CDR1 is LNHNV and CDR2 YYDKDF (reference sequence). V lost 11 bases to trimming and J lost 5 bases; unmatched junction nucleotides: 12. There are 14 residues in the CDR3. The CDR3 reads CASTLASGMETQYF. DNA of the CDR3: TGTGCCTCCACCCTGGCTAGCGGGATGGAGACCCAGTACTTC.

In nucleotides, the CDR3 is TGTGCCAGCAGCTTTGAGGGACTAGCGGGAGTTGAGCAGTTCTTC. This encodes CASSFEGLAGVEQFF. This chain links TRBV12-1 with TRBJ2-1; the table's D call TRBD2 went unverified against the DNA. TRBV12-1 is labeled a pseudogene. The CDR3 extends over 15 amino acids.

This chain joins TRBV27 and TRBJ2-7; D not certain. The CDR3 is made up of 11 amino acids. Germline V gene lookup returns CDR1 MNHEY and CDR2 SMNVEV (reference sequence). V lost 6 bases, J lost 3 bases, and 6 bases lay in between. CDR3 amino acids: CASSDFYEQYF. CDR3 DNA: TGTGCCAGCAGCGACTTCTACGAGCAGTACTTC.

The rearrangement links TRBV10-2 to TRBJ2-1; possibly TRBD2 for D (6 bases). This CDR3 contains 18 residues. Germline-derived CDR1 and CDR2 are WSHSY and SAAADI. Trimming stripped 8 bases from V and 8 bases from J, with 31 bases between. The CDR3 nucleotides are TGCGCCAGCTCTAAGTCGGGCAGTCCGGGAGCCCTAATCCATGAGCAGTTCTTC. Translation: CASSKSGSPGALIHEQFF.

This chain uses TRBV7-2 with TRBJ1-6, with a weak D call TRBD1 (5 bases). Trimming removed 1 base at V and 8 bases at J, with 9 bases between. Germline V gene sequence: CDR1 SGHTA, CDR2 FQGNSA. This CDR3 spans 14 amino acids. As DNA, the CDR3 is TGTGCCAGCAGCTTAGAGTCAGGGCATTCACCCCTCCACTTT. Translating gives CASSLESGHSPLHF.

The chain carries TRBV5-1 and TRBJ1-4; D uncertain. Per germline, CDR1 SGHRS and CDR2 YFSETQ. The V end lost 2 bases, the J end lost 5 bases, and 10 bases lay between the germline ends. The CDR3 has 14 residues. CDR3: CASSLGGRNEKLFF. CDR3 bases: TGCGCCAGCAGCTTAGGTGGGAGGAATGAAAAACTGTTTTTT. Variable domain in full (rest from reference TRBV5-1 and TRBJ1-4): KAGVTQTPRYLIKTRGQQVTLSCSPISGHRSVSWYQQTPGQGLQFLFEYFSETQRNKGNFPGRFSGRQFSNSRSEMNVSTLELGDSALYLCASSLGGRNEKLFFGSGTQLSVL.

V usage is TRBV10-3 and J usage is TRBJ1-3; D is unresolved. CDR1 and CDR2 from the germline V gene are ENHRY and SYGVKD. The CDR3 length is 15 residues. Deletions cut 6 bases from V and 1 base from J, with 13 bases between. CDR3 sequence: CAISAPQLSGNTIYF. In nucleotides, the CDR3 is TGTGCCATCAGCGCGCCACAGTTATCTGGAAACACCATATATTTT.

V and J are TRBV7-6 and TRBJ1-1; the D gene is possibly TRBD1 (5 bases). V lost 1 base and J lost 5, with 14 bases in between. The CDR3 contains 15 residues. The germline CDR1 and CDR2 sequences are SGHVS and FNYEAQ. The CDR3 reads CASSLGAQGLTEAFF. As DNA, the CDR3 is TGTGCCAGCAGCTTAGGGGCCCAGGGTCTGACTGAAGCTTTCTTT.

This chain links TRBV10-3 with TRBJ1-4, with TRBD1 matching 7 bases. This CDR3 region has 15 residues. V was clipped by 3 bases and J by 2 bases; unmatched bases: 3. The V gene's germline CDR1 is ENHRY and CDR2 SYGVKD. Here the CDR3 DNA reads TGTGCCATCAGTGAAGGAGGGGGCACTAATGAAAAACTGTTTTTT. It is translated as CAISEGGGTNEKLFF.

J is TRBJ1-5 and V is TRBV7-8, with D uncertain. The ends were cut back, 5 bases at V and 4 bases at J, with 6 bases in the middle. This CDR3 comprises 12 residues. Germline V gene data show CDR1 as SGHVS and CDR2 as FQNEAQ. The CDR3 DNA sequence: TGTGCCAGCAGCCCGACAAATCAGCCCCAGCATTTT. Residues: CASSPTNQPQHF.

CDR3 sequence: CASSFTGGGTDTQYF. CDR3 DNA: TGCGCCAGCAGCTTCACAGGGGGGGGCACAGATACGCAGTATTTT. The gene calls are TRBV5-1 and TRBJ2-3, with D perhaps TRBD1 (8 bases). V was shortened by 2 bases and J by 1 base, with 11 bases between the two germline ends. CDR1 and CDR2 (germline): SGHRS, YFSETQ. The CDR3 loop spans 15 amino acids. The whole variable domain, remainder taken from reference TRBV5-1 and TRBJ2-3, is KAGVTQTPRYLIKTRGQQVTLSCSPISGHRSVSWYQQTPGQGLQFLFEYFSETQRNKGNFPGRFSGRQFSNSRSEMNVSTLELGDSALYLCASSFTGGGTDTQYFGPGTRLTVL.

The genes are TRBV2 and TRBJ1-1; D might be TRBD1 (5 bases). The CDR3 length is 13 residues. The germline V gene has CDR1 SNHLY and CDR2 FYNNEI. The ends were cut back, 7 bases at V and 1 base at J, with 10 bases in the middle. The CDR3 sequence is CASTETENTEAFF. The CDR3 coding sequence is TGTGCCAGCACAGAGACAGAGAACACTGAAGCTTTCTTT.

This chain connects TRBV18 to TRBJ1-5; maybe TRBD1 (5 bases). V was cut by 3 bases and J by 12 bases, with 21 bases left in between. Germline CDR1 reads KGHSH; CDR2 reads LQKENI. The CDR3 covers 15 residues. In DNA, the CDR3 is TGTGCCAGCTCACCCGAAGCGTTAAAACAGGAGAGCCAGCATTTT. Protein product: CASSPEALKQESQHF.

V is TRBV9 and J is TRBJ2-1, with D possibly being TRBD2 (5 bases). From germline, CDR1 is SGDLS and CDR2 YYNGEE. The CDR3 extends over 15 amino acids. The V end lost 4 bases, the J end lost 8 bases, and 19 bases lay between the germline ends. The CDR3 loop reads CASSPGSIQRDEQFF. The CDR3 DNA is TGTGCCAGCAGCCCGGGGTCAATCCAGCGCGATGAGCAGTTCTTC.